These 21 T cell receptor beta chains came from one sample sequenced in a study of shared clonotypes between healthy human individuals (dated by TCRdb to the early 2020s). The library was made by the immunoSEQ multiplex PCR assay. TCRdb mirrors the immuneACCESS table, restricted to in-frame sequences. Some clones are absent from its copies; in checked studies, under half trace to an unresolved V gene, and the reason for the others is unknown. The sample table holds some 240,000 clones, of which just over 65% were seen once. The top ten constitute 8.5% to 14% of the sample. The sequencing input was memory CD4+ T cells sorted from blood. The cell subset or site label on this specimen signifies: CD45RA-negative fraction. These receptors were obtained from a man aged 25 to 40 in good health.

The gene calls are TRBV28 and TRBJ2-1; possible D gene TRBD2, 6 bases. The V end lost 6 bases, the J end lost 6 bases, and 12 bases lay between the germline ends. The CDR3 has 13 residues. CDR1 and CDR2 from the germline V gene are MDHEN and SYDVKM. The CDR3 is CASSIAVPNEQFF. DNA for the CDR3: TGTGCCAGCAGCATAGCGGTACCCAATGAGCAGTTCTTC.

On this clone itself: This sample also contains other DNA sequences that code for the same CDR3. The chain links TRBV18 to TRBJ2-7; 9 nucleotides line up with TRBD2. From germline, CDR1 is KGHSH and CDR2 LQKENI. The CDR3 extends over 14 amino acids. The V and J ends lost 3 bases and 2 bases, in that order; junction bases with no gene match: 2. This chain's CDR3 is CASSPAGGPYEQYF. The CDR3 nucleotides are TGTGCCAGCTCACCGGCGGGAGGGCCCTACGAGCAGTACTTC. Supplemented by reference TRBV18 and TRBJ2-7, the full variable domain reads NAGVMQNPRHLVRRRGQEARLRCSPMKGHSHVYWYRQLPEEGLKFMVYLQKENIIDESGMPKERFSAEFPKEGPSILRIQQVVRGDSAAYFCASSPAGGPYEQYFGPGTRLTVT.

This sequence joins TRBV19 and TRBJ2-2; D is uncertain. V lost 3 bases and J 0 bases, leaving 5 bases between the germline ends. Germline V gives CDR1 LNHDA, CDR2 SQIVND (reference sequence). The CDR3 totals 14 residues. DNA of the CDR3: TGTGCCAGTAGTATTATGCCGAACACCGGGGAGCTGTTTTTT. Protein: CASSIMPNTGELFF.

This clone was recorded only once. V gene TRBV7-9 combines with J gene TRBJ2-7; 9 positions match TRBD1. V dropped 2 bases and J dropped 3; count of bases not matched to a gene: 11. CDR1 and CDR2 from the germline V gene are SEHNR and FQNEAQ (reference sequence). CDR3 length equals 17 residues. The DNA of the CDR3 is TGTGCCAGCAGCTTAAAGATTAGGGGACAGGGCAACTACGAGCAGTACTTC. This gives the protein CASSLKIRGQGNYEQYF.

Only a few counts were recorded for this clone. This chain's CDR3 is CASSPPSGRLTGELFF. In DNA, the CDR3 is TGTGCCAGCAGCCCGCCTAGCGGGAGGTTGACCGGGGAGCTGTTTTTT. The genes are TRBV7-2 and TRBJ2-2; 11 bases fit TRBD2. Trimming cost V 5 bases and J 5 bases; bases outside gene matches: 7. The CDR3 extends over 16 amino acids. Germline V lookup: CDR1 SGHTA, CDR2 FQGNSA.

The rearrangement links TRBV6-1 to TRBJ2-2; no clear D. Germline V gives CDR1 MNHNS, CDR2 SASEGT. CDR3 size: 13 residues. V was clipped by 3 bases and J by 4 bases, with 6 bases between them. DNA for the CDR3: TGTGCCAGCAGTGAGTTGATCACCGGGGAGCTGTTTTTT. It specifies CASSELITGELFF.

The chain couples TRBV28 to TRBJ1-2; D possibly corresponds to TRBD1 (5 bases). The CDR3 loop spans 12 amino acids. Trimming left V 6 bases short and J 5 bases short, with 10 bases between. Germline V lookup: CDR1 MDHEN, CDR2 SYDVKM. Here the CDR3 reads CASSRDLYGYTF. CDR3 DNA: TGTGCCAGCAGCCGGGACCTATATGGCTACACCTTC.

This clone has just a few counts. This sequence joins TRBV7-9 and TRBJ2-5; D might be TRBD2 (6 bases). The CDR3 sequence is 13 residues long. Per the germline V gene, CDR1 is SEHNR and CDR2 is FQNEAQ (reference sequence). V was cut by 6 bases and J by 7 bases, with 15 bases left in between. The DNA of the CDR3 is TGTGCCAGCAGTCGACTCGACGGGGGGACCCAGTACTTC. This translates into CASSRLDGGTQYF.

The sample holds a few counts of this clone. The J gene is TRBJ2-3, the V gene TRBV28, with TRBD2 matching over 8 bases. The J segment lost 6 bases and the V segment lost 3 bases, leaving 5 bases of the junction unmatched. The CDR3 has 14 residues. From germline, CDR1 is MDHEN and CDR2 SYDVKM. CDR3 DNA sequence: TGTGCCAGCAGTTTGGGCGGGAGGCTTGATACGCAGTATTTT. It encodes CASSLGGRLDTQYF.

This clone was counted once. CDR3 in DNA: TGTGCCAGCAGCTTGGGCGGGGGTTACGGTGGCTACACCTTC. Translating gives CASSLGGGYGGYTF. The rearrangement links TRBV5-6 to TRBJ1-2, with D possibly TRBD1 on 5 matching bases. The V end was cut by 0 bases, the J end by 7 bases, with 13 bases between. CDR3 size: 14 residues. Germline V gene sequence: CDR1 SGHDT, CDR2 YYEEEE.

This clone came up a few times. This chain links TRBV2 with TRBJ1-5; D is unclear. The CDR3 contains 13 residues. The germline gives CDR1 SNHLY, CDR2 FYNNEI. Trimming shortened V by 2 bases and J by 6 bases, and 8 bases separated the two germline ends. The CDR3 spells CASSETFPQPQHF. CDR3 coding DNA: TGTGCCAGCAGTGAAACGTTTCCTCAGCCCCAGCATTTT.

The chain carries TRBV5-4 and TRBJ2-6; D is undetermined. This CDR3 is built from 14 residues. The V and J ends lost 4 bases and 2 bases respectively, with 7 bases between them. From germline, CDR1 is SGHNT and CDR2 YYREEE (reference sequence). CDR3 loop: CASSKPPGANVLTF. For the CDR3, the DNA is TGTGCCAGCAGCAAACCTCCTGGGGCCAACGTCCTGACTTTC.

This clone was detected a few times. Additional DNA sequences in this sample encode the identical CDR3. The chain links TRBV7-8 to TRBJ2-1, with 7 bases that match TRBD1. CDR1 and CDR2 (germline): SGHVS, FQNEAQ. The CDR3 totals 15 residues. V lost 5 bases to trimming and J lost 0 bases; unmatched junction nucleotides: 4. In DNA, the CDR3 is TGTGCCAGCAGCCGGACAGGCAGCTCCTACAATGAGCAGTTCTTC. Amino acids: CASSRTGSSYNEQFF.

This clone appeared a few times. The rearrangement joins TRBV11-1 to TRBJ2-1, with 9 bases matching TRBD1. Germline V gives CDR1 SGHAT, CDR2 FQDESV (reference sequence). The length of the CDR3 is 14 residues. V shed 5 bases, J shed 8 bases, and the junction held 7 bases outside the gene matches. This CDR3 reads CASSIQGAAYEQFF. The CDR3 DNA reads TGTGCCAGCAGCATACAGGGGGCTGCCTATGAGCAGTTCTTC.

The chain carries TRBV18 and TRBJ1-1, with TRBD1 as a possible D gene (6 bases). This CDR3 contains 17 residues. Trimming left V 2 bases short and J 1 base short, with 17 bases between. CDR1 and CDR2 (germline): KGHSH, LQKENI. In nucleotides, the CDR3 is TGTGCCAGCTCACCAAGCCAAACAGGGATGGGGAACACTGAAGCTTTCTTT. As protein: CASSPSQTGMGNTEAFF.

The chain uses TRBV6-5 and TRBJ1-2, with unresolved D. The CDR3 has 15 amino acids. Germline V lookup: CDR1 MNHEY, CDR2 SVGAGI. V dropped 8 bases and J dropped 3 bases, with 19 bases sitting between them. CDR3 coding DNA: TGTGCCAGCTCTAACCCCCGGGGATTCGACTATGGCTACACCTTC. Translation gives CASSNPRGFDYGYTF.

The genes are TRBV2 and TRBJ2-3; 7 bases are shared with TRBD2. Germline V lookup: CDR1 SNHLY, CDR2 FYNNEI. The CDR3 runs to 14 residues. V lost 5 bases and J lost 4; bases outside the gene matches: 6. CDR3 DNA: TGTGCCAGCAGTCTTATAGCGGGTCCAGATACGCAGTATTTT. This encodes CASSLIAGPDTQYF.

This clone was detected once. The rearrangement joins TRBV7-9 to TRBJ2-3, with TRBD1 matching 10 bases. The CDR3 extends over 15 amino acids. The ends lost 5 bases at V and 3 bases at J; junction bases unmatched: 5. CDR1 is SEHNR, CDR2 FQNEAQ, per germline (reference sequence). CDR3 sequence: CASSRWDRGTDTQYF. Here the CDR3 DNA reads TGTGCCAGCAGCCGCTGGGACAGGGGAACAGATACGCAGTATTTT.

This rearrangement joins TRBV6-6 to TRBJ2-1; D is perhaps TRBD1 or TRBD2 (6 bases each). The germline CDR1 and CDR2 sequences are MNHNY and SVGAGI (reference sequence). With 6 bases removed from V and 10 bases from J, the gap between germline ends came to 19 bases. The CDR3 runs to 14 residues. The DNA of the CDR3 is TGTGCCAGCAGGCGGGACTTCTCGGGGGCGGAGCAGTTCTTC. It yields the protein CASRRDFSGAEQFF.

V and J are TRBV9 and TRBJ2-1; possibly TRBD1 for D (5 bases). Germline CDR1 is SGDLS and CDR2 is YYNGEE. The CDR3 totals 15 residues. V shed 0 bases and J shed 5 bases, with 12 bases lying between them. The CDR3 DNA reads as TGTGCCAGCAGCGTAGTTGACAGTACCCACAATGAGCAGTTCTTC. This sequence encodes CASSVVDSTHNEQFF.

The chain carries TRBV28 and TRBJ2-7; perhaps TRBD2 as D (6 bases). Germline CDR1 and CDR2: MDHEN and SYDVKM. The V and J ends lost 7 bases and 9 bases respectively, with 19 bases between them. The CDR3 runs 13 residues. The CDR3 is CASIAAGVFRQYF. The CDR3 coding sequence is TGTGCCAGCATAGCAGCGGGCGTCTTCAGGCAGTACTTC.